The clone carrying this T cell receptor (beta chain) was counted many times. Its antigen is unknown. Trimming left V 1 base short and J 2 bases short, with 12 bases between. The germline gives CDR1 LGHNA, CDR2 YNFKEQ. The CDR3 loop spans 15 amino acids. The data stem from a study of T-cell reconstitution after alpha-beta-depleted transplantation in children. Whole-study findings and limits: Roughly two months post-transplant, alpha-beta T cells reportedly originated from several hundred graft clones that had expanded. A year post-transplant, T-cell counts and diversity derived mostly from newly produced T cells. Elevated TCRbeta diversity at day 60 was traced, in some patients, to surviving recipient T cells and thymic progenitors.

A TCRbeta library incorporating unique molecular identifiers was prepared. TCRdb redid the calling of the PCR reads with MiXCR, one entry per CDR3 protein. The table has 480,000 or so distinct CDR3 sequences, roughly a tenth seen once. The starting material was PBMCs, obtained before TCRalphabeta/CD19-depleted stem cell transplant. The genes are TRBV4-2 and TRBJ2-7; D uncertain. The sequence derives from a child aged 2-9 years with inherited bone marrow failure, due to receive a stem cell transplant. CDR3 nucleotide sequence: TGTGCCAGCAGCCAAGTCGAGAAAACACCCTACGAGCAGTACTTC. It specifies CASSQVEKTPYEQYF.